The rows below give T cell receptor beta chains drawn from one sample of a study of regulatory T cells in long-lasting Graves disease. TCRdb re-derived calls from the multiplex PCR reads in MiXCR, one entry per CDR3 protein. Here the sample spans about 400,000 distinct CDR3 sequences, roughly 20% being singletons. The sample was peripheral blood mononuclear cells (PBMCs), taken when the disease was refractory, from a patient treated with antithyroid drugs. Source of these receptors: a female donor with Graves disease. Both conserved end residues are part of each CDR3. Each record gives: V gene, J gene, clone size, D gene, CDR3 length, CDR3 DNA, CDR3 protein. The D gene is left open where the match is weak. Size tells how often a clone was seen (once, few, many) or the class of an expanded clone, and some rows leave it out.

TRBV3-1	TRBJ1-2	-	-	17	TGTGCCAGCAGCCAAGATATGGCCACATTGGGCTACTATGGCTACACCTTC	CASSQDMATLGYYGYTF
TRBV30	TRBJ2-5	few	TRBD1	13	TGTGCCTGCTCGGACAGGGTTGGGGAGACCCAGTACTTC	CACSDRVGETQYF
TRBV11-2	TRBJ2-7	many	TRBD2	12	TGTGCCAGCGCGGGGGGATTCTACGAGCAGTACTTC	CASAGGFYEQYF
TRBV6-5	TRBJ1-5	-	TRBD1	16	TGTGCCAGCAGTTCCCGGGACAGGGCGAGGGATCAGCCCCAGCATTTT	CASSSRDRARDQPQHF
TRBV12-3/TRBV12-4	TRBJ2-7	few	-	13	TGTGCCAGCAGTTTAGGTCCCACTAACGAGCAGTACTTC	CASSLGPTNEQYF
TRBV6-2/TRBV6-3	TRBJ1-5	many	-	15	TGTGCCAGCAGTTCCCGGACGGATAGCAATCAGCCCCAGCATTTT	CASSSRTDSNQPQHF
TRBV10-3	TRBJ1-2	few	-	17	TGTGCCATCAGTGAGTCGACTGGTACAGCCCTCTTTTATGGCTACACCTTC	CAISESTGTALFYGYTF
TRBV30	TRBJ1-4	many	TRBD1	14	TGTGCCTGGAAGACAGGGGGCGAGAGGACGAAACTGTTTTTT	CAWKTGGERTKLFF
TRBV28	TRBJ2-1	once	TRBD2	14	TGTGCCAGCAGACCGGGAGGACCCTACAATGAGCAGTTCTTC	CASRPGGPYNEQFF
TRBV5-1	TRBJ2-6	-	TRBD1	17	TGCGCCAGCAGCGAGACAGGGGGCATCTCTGGGGCCAACGTCCTGACTTTC	CASSETGGISGANVLTF
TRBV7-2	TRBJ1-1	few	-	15	TGTGCCAGCAGCTTAGAGGGTCTTGGTGACACTGAAGCTTTCTTT	CASSLEGLGDTEAFF
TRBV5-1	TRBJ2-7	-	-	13	TGCGCCAGCTCTCCCATGGCCCTCTACGAGCAGTACTTC	CASSPMALYEQYF
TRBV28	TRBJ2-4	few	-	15	TGTGCCAGCACCCCCTCTGTGGGGGCGGGATACATTCAGTACTTC	CASTPSVGAGYIQYF
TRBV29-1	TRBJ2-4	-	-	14	TGCAGCGCCCGGTTGATAAGGGACAAAAACATTCAGTACTTC	CSARLIRDKNIQYF
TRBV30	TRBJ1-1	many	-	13	TGTGCCTGGAGATTGTCAGGGAACACTGAAGCTTTCTTT	CAWRLSGNTEAFF
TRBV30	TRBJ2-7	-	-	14	TGTGCCTGGAGTTCTGCGGGGTTCTCCTACGAGCAGTACTTC	CAWSSAGFSYEQYF
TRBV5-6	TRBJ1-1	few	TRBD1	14	TGTGCCAGCAGCGTAGGGACAGGGGCCACTGAAGCTTTCTTT	CASSVGTGATEAFF
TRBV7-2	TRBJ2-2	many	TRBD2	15	TGTGCCAGCAGCTTTGCGGGAGGTTTAACCGGGGAGCTGTTTTTT	CASSFAGGLTGELFF
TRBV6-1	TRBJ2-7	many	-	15	TGTGCCAGCAGAGACTTCAGGGGCGCTGGCTACGAGCAGTACTTC	CASRDFRGAGYEQYF
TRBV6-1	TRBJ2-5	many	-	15	TGTGCCAGCACCCAACGAGGGGGGAGCGGAGAGACCCAGTACTTC	CASTQRGGSGETQYF
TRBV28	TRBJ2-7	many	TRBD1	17	TGTGCCAGCAGTAATCCCCGCGGACAGGGGCACTCCTACGAGCAGTACTTC	CASSNPRGQGHSYEQYF
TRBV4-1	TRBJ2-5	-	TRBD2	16	TGCGCCAGCAGCCACGGGACTAGCGGGAGTTCCGAGACCCAGTACTTC	CASSHGTSGSSETQYF
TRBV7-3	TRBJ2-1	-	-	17	TGTGCCAGCAGCTTAACCGCGGGACTCAGCTCCTACAATGAGCAGTTCTTC	CASSLTAGLSSYNEQFF
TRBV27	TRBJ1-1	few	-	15	TGTGCCAGCAGTTTACGGCGGGACGGGAGCGCTGAAGCTTTCTTT	CASSLRRDGSAEAFF
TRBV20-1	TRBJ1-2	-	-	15	TGCAGTGCTAGAGATGTGGGGGCGCTTAACTATGGCTACACCTTC	CSARDVGALNYGYTF
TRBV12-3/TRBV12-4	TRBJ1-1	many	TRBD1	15	TGTGCCAGCAGCCCAGGGGGCACGCGGGGCACTGAAGCTTTCTTT	CASSPGGTRGTEAFF
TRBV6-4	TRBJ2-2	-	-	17	TGTGCCAGCAGTTACTCGGACAACCCTACAAACACCGGGGAGCTGTTTTTT	CASSYSDNPTNTGELFF
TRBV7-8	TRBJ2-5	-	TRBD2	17	TGTGCCAGCAGCCTAAACCCGACTAGCGGGAGGGGAGAGACCCAGTACTTC	CASSLNPTSGRGETQYF
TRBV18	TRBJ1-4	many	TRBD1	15	TGTGCCAGCTCGATACCGGGACAGGGGGGTGAAAAACTGTTTTTT	CASSIPGQGGEKLFF